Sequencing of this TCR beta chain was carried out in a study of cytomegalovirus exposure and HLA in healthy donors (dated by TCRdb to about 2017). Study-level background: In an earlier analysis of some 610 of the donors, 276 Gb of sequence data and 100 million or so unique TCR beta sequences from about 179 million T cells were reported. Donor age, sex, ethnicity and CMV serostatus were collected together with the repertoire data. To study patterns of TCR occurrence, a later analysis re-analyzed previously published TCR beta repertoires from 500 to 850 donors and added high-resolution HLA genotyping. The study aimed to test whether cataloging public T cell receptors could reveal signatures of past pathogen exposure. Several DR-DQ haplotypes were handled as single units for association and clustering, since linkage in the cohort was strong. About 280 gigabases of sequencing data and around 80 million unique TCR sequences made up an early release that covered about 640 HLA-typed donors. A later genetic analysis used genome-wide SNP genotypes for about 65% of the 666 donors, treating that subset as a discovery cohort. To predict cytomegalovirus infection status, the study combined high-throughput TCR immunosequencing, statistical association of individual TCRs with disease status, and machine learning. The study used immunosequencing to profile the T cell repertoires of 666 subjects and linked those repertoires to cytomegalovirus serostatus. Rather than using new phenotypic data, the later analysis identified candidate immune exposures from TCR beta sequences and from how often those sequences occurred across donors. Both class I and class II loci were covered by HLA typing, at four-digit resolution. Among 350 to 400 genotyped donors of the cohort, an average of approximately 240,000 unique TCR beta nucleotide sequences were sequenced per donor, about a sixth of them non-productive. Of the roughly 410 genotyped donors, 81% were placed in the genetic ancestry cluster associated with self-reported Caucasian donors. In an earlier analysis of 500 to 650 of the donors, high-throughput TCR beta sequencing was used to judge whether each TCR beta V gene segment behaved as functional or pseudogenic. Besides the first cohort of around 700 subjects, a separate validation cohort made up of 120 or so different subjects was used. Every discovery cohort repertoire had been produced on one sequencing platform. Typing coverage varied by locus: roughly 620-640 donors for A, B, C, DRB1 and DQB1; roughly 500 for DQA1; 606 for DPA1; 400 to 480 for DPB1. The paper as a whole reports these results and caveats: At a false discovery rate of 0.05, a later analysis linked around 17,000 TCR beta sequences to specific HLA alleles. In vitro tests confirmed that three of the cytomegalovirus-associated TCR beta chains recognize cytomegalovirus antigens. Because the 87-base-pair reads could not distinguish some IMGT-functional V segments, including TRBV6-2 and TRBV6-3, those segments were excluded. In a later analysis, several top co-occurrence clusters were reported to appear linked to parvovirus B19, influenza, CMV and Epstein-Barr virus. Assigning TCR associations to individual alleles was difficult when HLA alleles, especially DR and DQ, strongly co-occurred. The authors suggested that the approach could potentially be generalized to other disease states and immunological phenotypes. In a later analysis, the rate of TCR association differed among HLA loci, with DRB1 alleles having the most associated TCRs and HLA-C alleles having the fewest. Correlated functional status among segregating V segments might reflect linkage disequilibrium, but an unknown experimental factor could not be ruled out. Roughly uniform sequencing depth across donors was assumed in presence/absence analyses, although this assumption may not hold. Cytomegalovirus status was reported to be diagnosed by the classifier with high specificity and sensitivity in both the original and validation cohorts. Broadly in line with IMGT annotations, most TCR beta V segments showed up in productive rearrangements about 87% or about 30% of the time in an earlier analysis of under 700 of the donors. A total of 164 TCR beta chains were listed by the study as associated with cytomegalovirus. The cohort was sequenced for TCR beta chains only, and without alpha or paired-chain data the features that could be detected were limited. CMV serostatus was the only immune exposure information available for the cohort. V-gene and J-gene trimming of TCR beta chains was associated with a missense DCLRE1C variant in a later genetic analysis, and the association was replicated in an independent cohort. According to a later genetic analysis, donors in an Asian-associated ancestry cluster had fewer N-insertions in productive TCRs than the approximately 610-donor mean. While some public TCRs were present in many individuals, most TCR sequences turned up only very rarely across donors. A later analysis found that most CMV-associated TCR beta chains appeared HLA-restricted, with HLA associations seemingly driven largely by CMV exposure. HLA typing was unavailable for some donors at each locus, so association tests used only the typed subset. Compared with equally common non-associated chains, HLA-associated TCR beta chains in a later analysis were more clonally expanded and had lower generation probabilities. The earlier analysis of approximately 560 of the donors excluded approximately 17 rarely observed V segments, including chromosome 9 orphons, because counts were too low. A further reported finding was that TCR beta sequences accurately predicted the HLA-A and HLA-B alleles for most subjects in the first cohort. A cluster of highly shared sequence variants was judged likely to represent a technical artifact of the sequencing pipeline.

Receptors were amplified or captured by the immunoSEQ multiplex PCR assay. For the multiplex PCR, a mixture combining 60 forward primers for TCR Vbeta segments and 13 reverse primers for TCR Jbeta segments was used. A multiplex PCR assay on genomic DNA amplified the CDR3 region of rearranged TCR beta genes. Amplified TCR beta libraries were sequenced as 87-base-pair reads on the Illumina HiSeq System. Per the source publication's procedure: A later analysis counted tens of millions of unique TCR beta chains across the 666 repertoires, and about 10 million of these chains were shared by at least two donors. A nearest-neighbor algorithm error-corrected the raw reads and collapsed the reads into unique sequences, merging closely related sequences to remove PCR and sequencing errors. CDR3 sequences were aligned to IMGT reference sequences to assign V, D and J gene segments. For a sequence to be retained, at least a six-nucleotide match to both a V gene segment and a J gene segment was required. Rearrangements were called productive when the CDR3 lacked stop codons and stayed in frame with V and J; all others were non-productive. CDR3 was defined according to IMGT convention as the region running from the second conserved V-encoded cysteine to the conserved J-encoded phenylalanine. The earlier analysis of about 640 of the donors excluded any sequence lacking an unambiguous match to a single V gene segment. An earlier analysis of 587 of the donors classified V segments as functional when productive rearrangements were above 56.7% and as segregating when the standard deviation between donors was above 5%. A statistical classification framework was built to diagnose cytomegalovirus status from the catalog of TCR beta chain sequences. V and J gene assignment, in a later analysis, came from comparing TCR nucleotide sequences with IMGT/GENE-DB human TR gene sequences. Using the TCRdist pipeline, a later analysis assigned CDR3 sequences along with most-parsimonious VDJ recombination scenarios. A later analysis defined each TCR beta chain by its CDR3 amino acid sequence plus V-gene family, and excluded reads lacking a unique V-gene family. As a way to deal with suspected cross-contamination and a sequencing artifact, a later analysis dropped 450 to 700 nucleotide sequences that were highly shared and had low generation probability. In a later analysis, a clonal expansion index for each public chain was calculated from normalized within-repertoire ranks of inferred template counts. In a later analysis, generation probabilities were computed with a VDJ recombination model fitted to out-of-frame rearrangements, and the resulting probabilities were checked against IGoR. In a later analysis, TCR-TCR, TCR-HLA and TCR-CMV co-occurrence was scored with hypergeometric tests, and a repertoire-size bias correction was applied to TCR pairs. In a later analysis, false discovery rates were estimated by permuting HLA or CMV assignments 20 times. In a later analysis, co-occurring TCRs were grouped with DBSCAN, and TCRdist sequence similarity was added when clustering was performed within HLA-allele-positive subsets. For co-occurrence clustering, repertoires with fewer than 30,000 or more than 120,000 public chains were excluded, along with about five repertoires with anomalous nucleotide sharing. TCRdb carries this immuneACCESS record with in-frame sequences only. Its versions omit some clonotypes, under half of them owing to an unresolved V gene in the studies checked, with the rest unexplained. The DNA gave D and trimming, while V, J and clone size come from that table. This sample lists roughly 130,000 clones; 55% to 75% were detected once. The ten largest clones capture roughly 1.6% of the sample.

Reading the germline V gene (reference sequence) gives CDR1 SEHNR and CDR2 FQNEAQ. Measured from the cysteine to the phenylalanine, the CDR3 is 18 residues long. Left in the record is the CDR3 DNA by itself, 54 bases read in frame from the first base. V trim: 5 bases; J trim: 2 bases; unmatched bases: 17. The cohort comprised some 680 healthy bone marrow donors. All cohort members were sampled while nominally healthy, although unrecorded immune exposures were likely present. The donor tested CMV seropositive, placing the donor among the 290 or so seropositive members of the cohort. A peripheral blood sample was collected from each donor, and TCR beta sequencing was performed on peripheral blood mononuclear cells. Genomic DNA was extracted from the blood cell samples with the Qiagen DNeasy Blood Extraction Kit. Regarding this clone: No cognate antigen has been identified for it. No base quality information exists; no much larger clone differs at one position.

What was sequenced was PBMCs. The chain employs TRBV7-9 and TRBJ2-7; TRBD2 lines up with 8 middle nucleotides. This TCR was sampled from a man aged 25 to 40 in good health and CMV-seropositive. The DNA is TGTGCCAGCAGCCCTTCAGACGGTATTAGCGGGAACCCCTACGAGCAGTACTTC. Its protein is CASSPSDGISGNPYEQYF.